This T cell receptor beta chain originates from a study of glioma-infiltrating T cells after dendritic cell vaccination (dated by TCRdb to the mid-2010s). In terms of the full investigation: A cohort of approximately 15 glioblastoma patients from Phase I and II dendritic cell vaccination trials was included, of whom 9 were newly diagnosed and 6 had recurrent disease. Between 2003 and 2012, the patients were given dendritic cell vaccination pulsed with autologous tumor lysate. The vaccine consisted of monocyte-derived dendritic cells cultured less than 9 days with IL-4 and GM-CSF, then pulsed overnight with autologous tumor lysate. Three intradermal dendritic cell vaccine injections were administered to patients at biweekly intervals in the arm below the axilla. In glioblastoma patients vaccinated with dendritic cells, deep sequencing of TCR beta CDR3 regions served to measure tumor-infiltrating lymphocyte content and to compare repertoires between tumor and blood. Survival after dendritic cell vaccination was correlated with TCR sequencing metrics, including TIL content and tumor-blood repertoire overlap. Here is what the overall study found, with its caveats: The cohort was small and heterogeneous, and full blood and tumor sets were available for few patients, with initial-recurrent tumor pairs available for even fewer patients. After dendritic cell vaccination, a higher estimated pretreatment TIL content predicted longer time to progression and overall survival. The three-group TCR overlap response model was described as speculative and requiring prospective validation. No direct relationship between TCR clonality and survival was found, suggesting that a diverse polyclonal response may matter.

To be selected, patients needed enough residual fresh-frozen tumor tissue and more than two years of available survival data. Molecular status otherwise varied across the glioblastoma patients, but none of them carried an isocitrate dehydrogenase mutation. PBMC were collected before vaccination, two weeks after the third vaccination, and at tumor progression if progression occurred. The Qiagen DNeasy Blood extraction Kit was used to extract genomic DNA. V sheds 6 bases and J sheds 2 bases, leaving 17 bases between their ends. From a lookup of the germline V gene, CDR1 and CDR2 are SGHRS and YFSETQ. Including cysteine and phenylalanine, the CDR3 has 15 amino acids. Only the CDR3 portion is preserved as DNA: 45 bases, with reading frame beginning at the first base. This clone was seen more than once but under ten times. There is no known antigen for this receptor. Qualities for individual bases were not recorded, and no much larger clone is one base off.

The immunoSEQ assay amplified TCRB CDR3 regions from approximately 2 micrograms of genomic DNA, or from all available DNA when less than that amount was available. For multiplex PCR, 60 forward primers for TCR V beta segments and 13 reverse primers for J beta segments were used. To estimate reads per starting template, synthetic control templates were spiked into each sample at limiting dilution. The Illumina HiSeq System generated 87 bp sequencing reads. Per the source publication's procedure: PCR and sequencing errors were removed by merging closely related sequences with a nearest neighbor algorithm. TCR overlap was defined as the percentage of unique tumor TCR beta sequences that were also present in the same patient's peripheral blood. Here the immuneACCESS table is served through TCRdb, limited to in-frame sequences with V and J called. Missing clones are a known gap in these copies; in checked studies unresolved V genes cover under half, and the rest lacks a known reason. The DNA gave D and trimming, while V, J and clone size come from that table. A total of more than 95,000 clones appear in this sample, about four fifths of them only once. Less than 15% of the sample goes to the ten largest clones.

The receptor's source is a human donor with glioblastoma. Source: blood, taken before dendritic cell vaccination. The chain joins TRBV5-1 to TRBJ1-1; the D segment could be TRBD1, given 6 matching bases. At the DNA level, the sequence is TGCGCCAGCACCTTAACGGACAGCCGAAACACTGAAGCTTTCTTT. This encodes CASTLTDSRNTEAFF.